What follows are 24 T cell receptor beta chains derived from one specimen sequenced in a study of blood T cell repertoires in COVID-19. Only in-frame clones appear in the TCRdb table, and some are missing; sequencing was by immunoSEQ multiplex PCR. The sample includes 70,000 or so clones, around 86% seen only once; the top ten take 1.5% to 2%. Sequencing input: peripheral blood. These receptors all stem from a man aged 25 to 45 with acute or convalescent COVID-19.

This clone has more than one count but fewer than ten. The chain employs TRBV20-1 and TRBJ2-7, with 7 bases lining up with TRBD2. Germline CDR1 DFQATT, CDR2 SNEGSKA (reference sequence). V trimming: 3 bases; J trimming: 2 bases; junction bases outside the gene matches: 7. The CDR3 length is 14 residues. The CDR3 loop reads CSASRPSGTYEQYF. CDR3 coding DNA: TGCAGTGCTAGTAGGCCTAGCGGAACCTACGAGCAGTACTTC.

This chain joins TRBV18 and TRBJ1-2; maybe TRBD1 (5 bases). The CDR3 extends over 13 amino acids. The ends were cut back, 4 bases at V and 8 bases at J, with 14 bases in the middle. CDR1 KGHSH and CDR2 LQKENI come from the germline V gene. CDR3 residues: CASSLGGLRGYTF. Written as DNA, the CDR3 is TGTGCCAGCTCACTGGGGGGTCTCCGCGGCTACACCTTC.

This sequence joins TRBV12-3 or TRBV12-4 and TRBJ2-2; D ambiguous. The CDR3 covers 13 residues. Trimming took off 1 base at V and 4 bases at J, with 4 bases between the two ends. CDR3 in amino acids: CASSLDGTGELFF. CDR3 in DNA: TGTGCCAGCAGTTTAGACGGCACCGGGGAGCTGTTTTTT.

This chain links TRBV5-1 with TRBJ1-2, with 8 bases that match TRBD1. The V gene end was trimmed by 5 bases and the J gene end by 7 bases; junction bases not matched to a gene: 10. The CDR3 runs to 14 residues. Germline V gene lookup returns CDR1 SGHRS and CDR2 YFSETQ. CDR3: CASSPSGQDRGYTF. In DNA form, the CDR3 reads TGCGCCAGCAGTCCTTCGGGACAGGATCGTGGCTACACCTTC.

V and J are TRBV5-1 and TRBJ2-5, with D possibly TRBD2 on 5 matching bases. Germline V lookup: CDR1 SGHRS, CDR2 YFSETQ. There are 14 residues in the CDR3. V was cut by 3 bases and J by 2 bases, with 11 bases left in between. CDR3 coding DNA: TGCGCCAGCAGCTCGGACGGGGTTCAAGAGACCCAGTACTTC. Protein product: CASSSDGVQETQYF.

This sequence joins TRBV5-1 and TRBJ2-1, with 11 bases fitting TRBD2. Germline trimming cut 0 bases from V and 0 bases from J; bases unmatched to any gene: 2. Germline-derived CDR1 and CDR2 are SGHRS and YFSETQ. The CDR3 is made up of 17 amino acids. The CDR3 nucleotides read TGCGCCAGCAGCTTGGGACTAGCGGGGAGCTCCTACAATGAGCAGTTCTTC. It yields the protein CASSLGLAGSSYNEQFF.

As for this clone: A much larger clone lies one base from this, so it may be a read error. The gene calls are TRBV6-6 and TRBJ1-2; 7 bases agree with TRBD1. Germline CDR1 reads MNHNY; CDR2 reads SVGAGI (reference sequence). This CDR3 is built from 13 residues. V shed 6 bases, J shed 2 bases, and the junction held 3 bases outside the gene matches. The CDR3 DNA sequence: TGTGCCAGCAGCCCGGGACAGAACTATGGCTACACCTTC. Translating gives CASSPGQNYGYTF.

This chain joins TRBV7-2 and TRBJ1-1, with D maybe TRBD1 (6 bases). Germline assignment: CDR1 SGHTA and CDR2 FQGNSA. CDR3 length: 16 amino acids. Between the trimmed V and J ends, which lost 5 bases and 0 bases, there was a span of 16 bases. The CDR3 is CASSLRRTAMNTEAFF. The CDR3 bases are TGTGCCAGCAGCCTGCGCCGGACAGCTATGAACACTGAAGCTTTCTTT.

V gene TRBV27 combines with J gene TRBJ2-7; D gene uncertain. The CDR3 consists of 15 residues. Per germline, CDR1 MNHEY and CDR2 SMNVEV (reference sequence). Trimming cost V 0 bases and J 5 bases, with 14 bases left between them. The CDR3 nucleotides read TGTGCCAGCAGTTTATCAAGCCCGATAGAAAACGAGCAGTACTTC. Translated, it gives CASSLSSPIENEQYF.

The genes are TRBV19 and TRBJ2-2; D might be TRBD2 (6 bases). V was clipped by 3 bases and J by 4 bases, with 15 bases between them. Looked up from germline, CDR1 is LNHDA and CDR2 is SQIVND (reference sequence). CDR3 size: 16 residues. CDR3 in amino acids: CASSIKEGFGTGELFF. Here the CDR3 DNA reads TGTGCCAGTAGTATTAAGGAGGGATTTGGCACCGGGGAGCTGTTTTTT.

The chain joins TRBV18 to TRBJ1-2; D gene unclear. The V gene's germline CDR1 is KGHSH and CDR2 LQKENI. The CDR3 consists of 14 residues. Trimming took 6 bases from V and 4 from J, leaving 15 bases between them. The CDR3 protein is CASSREGIGYGYTF. In DNA form, the CDR3 reads TGTGCCAGCTCCCGGGAAGGGATAGGCTATGGCTACACCTTC.

The V and J genes are TRBV2 and TRBJ2-7; 9 bases are a match to TRBD2. Unmatched junction bases numbered 15, after V lost 6 bases and J lost 6 bases. This CDR3 has 16 residues. CDR1 and CDR2 (germline): SNHLY, FYNNEI. CDR3 residues: CASRGDLAGLRTEQYF. CDR3 bases: TGTGCCAGCAGGGGGGATCTAGCGGGACTTCGTACCGAGCAGTACTTC.

The chain carries TRBV7-9 and TRBJ1-1; D might be TRBD1 (6 bases). The V and J ends lost 3 bases and 1 base respectively, with 9 bases between them. Looked up from germline, CDR1 is SEHNR and CDR2 is FQNEAQ (reference sequence). This CDR3 has 14 residues. CDR3 residues: CASSLGRGNTEAFF. The CDR3 DNA reads as TGTGCCAGCAGCTTGGGCAGGGGGAACACTGAAGCTTTCTTT.

This clone was counted between two and nine times. The rearrangement links TRBV7-2 to TRBJ1-3; 7 nucleotides line up with TRBD1. The CDR3 runs 15 residues. J gave up 0 bases and V 9 bases, and 8 bases lay outside the gene matches. Germline CDR1 reads SGHTA; CDR2 reads FQGNSA. For the CDR3, the DNA is TGTGCCAGTAACCGGGACAGCTTCTCTGGAAACACCATATATTTT. Amino acid sequence: CASNRDSFSGNTIYF.

This rearrangement joins TRBV18 to TRBJ1-2; D is perhaps TRBD1 (6 bases). Per germline, CDR1 KGHSH and CDR2 LQKENI. CDR3 length equals 13 residues. The V end was cut by 6 bases, the J end by 8 bases, with 16 bases between. The CDR3 region has the DNA TGTGCCAGCTCTCCCAACAGGGAAGGAGGCTACACCTTC. It translates to CASSPNREGGYTF.

This chain connects TRBV11-3 to TRBJ1-1; D possibly corresponds to TRBD1 (6 bases). Germline V lookup: CDR1 SGHNT, CDR2 YENEEA. Trimming cost V 1 base and J 3 bases, with 12 bases left between them. The length of the CDR3 is 15 residues. CDR3 amino acids: CASSLGGRADTEAFF. The CDR3 coding sequence is TGTGCCAGCAGCTTAGGGGGGCGGGCGGACACTGAAGCTTTCTTT.

The V and J genes are TRBV7-2 and TRBJ1-1; possibly TRBD1 for D (5 bases). Germline V gene lookup returns CDR1 SGHTA and CDR2 FQGNSA. The CDR3 is 14 residues long. Trimming shortened V by 2 bases and J by 0 bases, and 7 bases separated the two germline ends. CDR3 amino acids: CASSLSGMNTEAFF. As DNA, the CDR3 is TGTGCCAGCAGCTTATCAGGGATGAACACTGAAGCTTTCTTT.

The chain links TRBV21-1 to TRBJ1-4. TRBV21-1 is a known pseudogene. The CDR3 contains 13 residues. The CDR3 DNA follows: TGTGCCAGCAGCAAAGGTAAGAAAAAAGCACTGTTTTTT. Residues: CASSKGKKKALFF.

This chain connects TRBV5-5 to TRBJ2-7; 7 nucleotides match TRBD1. J lost 1 base, V lost 1 base, and 11 bases had no gene match. The CDR3 loop spans 17 amino acids. The germline gives CDR1 SGHKS, CDR2 YYEKEE (reference sequence). The CDR3 protein is CASSLFVSGQVSYEQYV. CDR3 DNA sequence: TGTGCCAGCAGCTTGTTCGTGTCTGGACAGGTTTCCTACGAGCAGTACGTC.

This clone is a singleton in its sample. The chain has TRBV4-2 and TRBJ1-1, with 9 bases fitting TRBD1. Germline V CDR1 and CDR2: LGHNA, YNFKEQ. V lost 1 base, J lost 0 bases, and 3 bases stayed unmatched. The CDR3 is 16 amino acids. The CDR3 region is CASSQGQGVMNTEAFF. DNA for the CDR3: TGTGCCAGCAGCCAAGGACAGGGGGTCATGAACACTGAAGCTTTCTTT.

CDR3 residues: CASSVVGLNGGPQYF. In nucleotides, the CDR3 is TGTGCCAGCAGCGTCGTGGGACTCAATGGCGGGCCCCAGTACTTC. The V and J genes are TRBV9 and TRBJ2-5; D might be TRBD2 (6 bases). This CDR3 region has 15 residues. With 2 bases removed from V and 9 bases from J, the gap between germline ends came to 20 bases. Germline CDR1 and CDR2: SGDLS and YYNGEE.

The CDR3 is CASQPGQSLEQYF. CDR3 in DNA: TGTGCCAGCCAACCGGGACAGAGTCTCGAGCAGTACTTC. V is TRBV27 and J is TRBJ2-7, with TRBD1 matching 7 bases. This CDR3 has 13 amino acids. Germline CDR1 and CDR2: MNHEY and SMNVEV (reference sequence). J lost 6 bases, V lost 8 bases, and 10 bases had no gene match.

J is TRBJ2-1 and V is TRBV20-1; D remains unclear. V dropped 3 bases and J dropped 9 bases, with 9 bases sitting between them. This CDR3 is built from 11 residues. CDR1 and CDR2 (germline): DFQATT, SNEGSKA (reference sequence). The CDR3 here is CSASLATEQFF. CDR3 nucleotides: TGCAGTGCTAGTTTGGCAACTGAGCAGTTCTTC.

This rearrangement joins TRBV10-3 to TRBJ2-3; possibly TRBD1 for D (6 bases). Germline CDR1 ENHRY, CDR2 SYGVKD. CDR3 length: 14 amino acids. V gave up 8 bases and J gave up 3 bases, with 15 bases separating them. In DNA form, the CDR3 reads TGTGCCATCGCGGGTAGGGGGTTAACAGATACGCAGTATTTT. It yields the protein CAIAGRGLTDTQYF.